Included here is one TCR beta chain sequence, with context. Its binding antigen is unknown. No base-level quality is on record; no much larger clone is a single base apart. The data stem from a study of cytomegalovirus exposure and HLA in healthy donors (dated by TCRdb to 2016 to 2017). The study in broad terms: According to an earlier analysis of a few hundred of the donors, about 179 million T cells yielded approximately 120 million unique TCR beta sequences and about 300 Gb of sequence data. To predict cytomegalovirus infection status, the study brought together high-throughput TCR immunosequencing, statistical association of individual TCRs with disease status, and machine learning. An earlier analysis of around 640 of the donors used high-throughput TCR beta sequencing to judge whether each TCR beta V gene segment behaved as functional or pseudogenic. In the later analysis, no new phenotypic data were used to find candidate immune exposures; instead, reliance was placed on TCR beta sequences and their occurrence across donors. Of the roughly 410 genotyped donors, 75% to 85% were placed in the genetic ancestry cluster associated with self-reported Caucasian donors. On average, roughly 250,000 unique TCR beta nucleotide sequences were sequenced per donor among fewer than 500 genotyped donors of the cohort, with about 17% of those sequences being non-productive. The study profiled the T cell repertoires of hundreds of subjects by immunosequencing and related them to cytomegalovirus serostatus. Roughly five DR-DQ haplotypes were treated as single units for association and clustering because of strong linkage in the cohort. The study aimed to test whether signatures of past pathogen exposure could be identified by cataloging public T cell receptors. HLA typing included class I and class II loci at four-digit resolution. An early release that covered about 600 HLA-typed donors contained 250 to 350 gigabases of sequencing data and tens of millions of unique TCR sequences. In a later analysis, previously published TCR beta repertoires from roughly 710 donors were re-analyzed and high-resolution HLA genotyping was added so that TCR occurrence patterns could be studied. In a later genetic analysis, genome-wide SNP genotypes for 398 of the 666 donors were used, and that subset was treated as a discovery cohort. All discovery cohort repertoires had been generated on a single sequencing platform. A separate validation cohort of 90 to 150 different subjects was used in addition to the roughly 670-subject first cohort. The number of typed donors differed by locus: about 620-640 for A, B, C, DRB1 and DQB1; 522 for DQA1; some 610 for DPA1; and 450 to 480 for DPB1. Donor age, sex, ethnicity and CMV serostatus were collected together with the repertoire data.

Broad study findings and their caveats: The sequencing pipeline was judged likely to have produced a cluster of highly shared sequence variants as a technical artifact. Correlated functional status among segregating V segments might be attributable to linkage disequilibrium, but an unknown experimental factor could not be ruled out. Because the 87-base-pair reads could not distinguish some IMGT-functional V segments, including TRBV6-2 and TRBV6-3, those segments were excluded. In a later analysis, several top co-occurrence clusters were reported to appear linked to parvovirus B19, influenza, CMV and Epstein-Barr virus. Cytomegalovirus status was reported to be diagnosed by the classifier with high specificity and sensitivity in both the original and validation cohorts. Roughly uniform sequencing depth across donors was assumed in presence/absence analyses, although this assumption may not hold. In an earlier analysis of some 500 of the donors, most TCR beta V segments appeared in productive rearrangements about 87% or about 30% of the time, broadly matching IMGT annotations. Over 15 rarely observed V segments, including chromosome 9 orphons, were excluded from the earlier analysis of approximately 500 of the donors because counts were too low. In a later genetic analysis, a missense DCLRE1C variant was associated with V-gene and J-gene trimming of TCR beta chains, and the association was replicated in an independent cohort. A later analysis associated some 17,000 TCR beta sequences with specific HLA alleles at a false discovery rate of 0.05. Only TCR beta chains were sequenced in this cohort, and the absence of alpha or paired-chain data limited detectable features. It was suggested by the authors that the approach could potentially be generalized to other disease states and immunological phenotypes. In vitro tests confirmed that three of the cytomegalovirus-associated TCR beta chains recognize cytomegalovirus antigens. The study listed 150 to 200 TCR beta chains as associated with cytomegalovirus. In a later analysis, HLA-associated TCR beta chains showed more clonal expansion and lower generation probabilities than non-associated chains that were equally common. Strong co-occurrence of HLA alleles, especially DR and DQ, made assigning TCR associations to individual alleles difficult. According to a later analysis, most CMV-associated TCR beta chains appeared to be HLA-restricted, and the HLA associations seemed to be driven largely by CMV exposure. CMV serostatus was the only immune exposure information available for the cohort. A later genetic analysis reported fewer N-insertions in productive TCRs among donors in an Asian-associated ancestry cluster than the approximately 670-donor mean. Because some donors lacked HLA typing at each locus, the association tests relied only on the typed subset. According to a later analysis, TCR association rates differed among HLA loci, with DRB1 alleles showing the most associated TCRs and HLA-C alleles showing the fewest. While some public TCRs were present in many individuals, most TCR sequences turned up only very rarely across donors. A further reported finding was that TCR beta sequences accurately predicted the HLA-A and HLA-B alleles for most subjects in the first cohort.

The cohort was made up of 500 to 800 healthy bone marrow donors. Cohort members were all nominally healthy when sampled, although unrecorded immune exposures were likely present. The donor tested CMV seronegative and was one of the 352 seronegative cohort members. Each donor provided a peripheral blood sample, and peripheral blood mononuclear cells were used for TCR beta sequencing. Genomic DNA was extracted from the blood cell samples with the Qiagen DNeasy Blood Extraction Kit. Library preparation was by the immunoSEQ multiplex PCR assay. For the multiplex PCR, a mixture combining 60 forward primers for TCR Vbeta segments and 13 reverse primers for TCR Jbeta segments was used. A multiplex PCR assay on genomic DNA amplified the CDR3 region of rearranged TCR beta genes. The Illumina HiSeq System was used to sequence the amplified TCR beta libraries as 87-base-pair reads. As for the authors' bioinformatics: A later analysis counted 75 million to 100 million unique TCR beta chains across the 666 repertoires, and 9 million to 14 million of these chains were shared by at least two donors. A nearest-neighbor algorithm error-corrected the raw reads and collapsed the reads into unique sequences, merging closely related sequences to remove PCR and sequencing errors. V, D and J gene segments were assigned by aligning CDR3 sequences to IMGT reference sequences. For a sequence to be retained, a match of at least six nucleotides to both a V gene segment and a J gene segment was required. A rearrangement counted as productive if the CDR3 had no stop codons and remained in frame with V and J, and every other rearrangement counted as non-productive. CDR3 was defined by IMGT convention, running from the second conserved V-encoded cysteine to the conserved J-encoded phenylalanine. The earlier analysis of some 550 of the donors excluded any sequence lacking an unambiguous match to a single V gene segment. In an earlier analysis of 587 of the donors, V segments were called functional above 56.7% productive rearrangements and were called segregating when the between-donor standard deviation exceeded 5%. A statistical classification framework was built for diagnosing cytomegalovirus status from the catalog of TCR beta chain sequences. In a later analysis, TCR nucleotide sequences were compared against IMGT/GENE-DB human TR gene sequences so that V and J genes could be assigned. Using the TCRdist pipeline, a later analysis assigned CDR3 sequences along with most-parsimonious VDJ recombination scenarios. In a later analysis, every TCR beta chain was defined by the combination of its CDR3 amino acid sequence and its V-gene family, and reads without a unique V-gene family were dropped. A later analysis removed over 500 highly shared, low-generation-probability nucleotide sequences to deal with suspected cross-contamination and a sequencing artifact. A later analysis calculated a clonal expansion index for each public chain from normalized within-repertoire ranks of inferred template counts. In a later analysis, generation probabilities were computed using a VDJ recombination model fitted to out-of-frame rearrangements, and the results were checked against IGoR. In a later analysis, TCR-TCR, TCR-HLA and TCR-CMV co-occurrence was scored with hypergeometric tests, and a repertoire-size bias correction was applied to TCR pairs. A later analysis estimated false discovery rates by permuting HLA or CMV assignments 20 times. A later analysis grouped co-occurring TCRs with DBSCAN, adding TCRdist sequence similarity when clustering within HLA-allele-positive subsets. Co-occurrence clustering excluded repertoires with fewer than 30,000 or more than 120,000 public chains, plus five with anomalous nucleotide sharing. Not all clones reach the TCRdb copy of this immuneACCESS table, which keeps in-frame sequences only. Checked studies attribute under half of the gap to unresolved V genes and leave the rest unexplained. V, J and clone size are those of that table, while D and trimming were read from the DNA. Recorded for this sample are about 72,000 clones; roughly 78% of them occurred a single time. The top ten hold roughly 2% of the sample.

The CDR3 goes from the cysteine to the phenylalanine over 14 residues. The read is trimmed to its CDR3 DNA, 42 bases read in frame from base 1. The junction shows trimming of 5 bases on V and 0 bases on J, and the gene matches do not reach 4 bases of it. CDR1 is given as PRHDT and CDR2 as FYEKMQ, both from the germline V gene (reference sequence). The source is a man aged 18-30 years in good health and CMV-seronegative. Rearrangement joined TRBV13 to TRBJ2-7, with 7 bases matching TRBD1. Sequencing was done on a sample of PBMCs. The CDR3 protein sequence reads: CASSRRDSSYEQYF. At the DNA level, the sequence is TGTGCCAGCAGCCGCCGGGACAGCTCCTACGAGCAGTACTTC.